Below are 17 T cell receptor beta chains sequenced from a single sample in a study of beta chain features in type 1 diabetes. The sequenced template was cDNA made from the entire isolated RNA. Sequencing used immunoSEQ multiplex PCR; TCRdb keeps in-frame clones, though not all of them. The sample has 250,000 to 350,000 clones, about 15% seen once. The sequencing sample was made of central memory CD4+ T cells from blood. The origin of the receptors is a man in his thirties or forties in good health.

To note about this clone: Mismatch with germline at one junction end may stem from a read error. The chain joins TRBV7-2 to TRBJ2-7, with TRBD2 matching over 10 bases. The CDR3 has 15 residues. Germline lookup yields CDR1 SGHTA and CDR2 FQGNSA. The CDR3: CASSLAGAFSYEQYF. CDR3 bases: TGTGCCAGCAGCCTAGCGGGGGCCTTCTCCTACGAGCAGTACTTC.

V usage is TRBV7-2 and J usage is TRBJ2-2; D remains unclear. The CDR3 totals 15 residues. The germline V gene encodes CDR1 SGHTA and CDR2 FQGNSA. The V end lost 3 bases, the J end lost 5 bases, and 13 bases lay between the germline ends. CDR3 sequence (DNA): TGTGCCAGCAGCTTGCGCGGCGTGGAGACCGGGGAGCTGTTTTTT. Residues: CASSLRGVETGELFF.

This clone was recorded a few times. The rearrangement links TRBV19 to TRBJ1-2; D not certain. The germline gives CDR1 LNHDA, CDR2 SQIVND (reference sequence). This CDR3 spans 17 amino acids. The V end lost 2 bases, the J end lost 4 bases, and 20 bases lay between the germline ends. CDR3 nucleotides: TGTGCCAGTAGTATAAGCGGACCCGCAACCGGGATCTATGGCTACACCTTC. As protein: CASSISGPATGIYGYTF. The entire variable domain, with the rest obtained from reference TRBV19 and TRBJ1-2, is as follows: DGGITQSPKYLFRKEGQNVTLSCEQNLNHDAMYWYRQDPGQGLRLIYYSQIVNDFQKGDIAEGYSVSREKKESFPLTVTSAQKNPTAFYLCASSISGPATGIYGYTFGSGTRLTVV.

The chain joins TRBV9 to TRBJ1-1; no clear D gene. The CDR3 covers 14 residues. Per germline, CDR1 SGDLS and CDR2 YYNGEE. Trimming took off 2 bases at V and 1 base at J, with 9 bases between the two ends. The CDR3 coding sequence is TGTGCCAGCAGCGTCACAGACACGAACACTGAAGCTTTCTTT. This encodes CASSVTDTNTEAFF.

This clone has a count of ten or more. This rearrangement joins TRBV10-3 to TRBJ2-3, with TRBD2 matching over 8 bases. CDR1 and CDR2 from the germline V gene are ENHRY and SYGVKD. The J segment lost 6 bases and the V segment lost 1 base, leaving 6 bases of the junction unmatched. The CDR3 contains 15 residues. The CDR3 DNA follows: TGTGCCATCAGTGAGTACGGTAGCGGGACTGATACGCAGTATTTT. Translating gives CAISEYGSGTDTQYF.

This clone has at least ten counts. The CDR3 region is CASSEGYNEKLFF. The CDR3 DNA follows: TGTGCCAGCAGTGAAGGCTACAATGAAAAACTGTTTTTT. The rearrangement joins TRBV6-1 to TRBJ1-4; no clear D gene. This CDR3 is 13 amino acids long. Per germline, CDR1 MNHNS and CDR2 SASEGT. The V and J ends lost 1 base and 5 bases respectively, with 5 bases between them.

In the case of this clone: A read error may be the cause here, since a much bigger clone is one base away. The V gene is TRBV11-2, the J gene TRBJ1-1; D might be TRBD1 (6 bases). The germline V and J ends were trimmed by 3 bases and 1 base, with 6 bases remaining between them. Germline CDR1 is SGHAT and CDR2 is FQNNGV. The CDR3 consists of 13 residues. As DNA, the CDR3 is TGTGCCAGCAGCTTGGGACAGAACACTGAAGCTTTCTTT. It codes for CASSLGQNTEAFF.

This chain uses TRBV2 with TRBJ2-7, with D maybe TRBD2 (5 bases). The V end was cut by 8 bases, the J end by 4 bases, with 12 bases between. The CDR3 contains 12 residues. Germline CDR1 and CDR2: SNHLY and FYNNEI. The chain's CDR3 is CASRGSEYEQYF. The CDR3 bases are TGTGCCAGCCGCGGGTCGGAATACGAGCAGTACTTC.

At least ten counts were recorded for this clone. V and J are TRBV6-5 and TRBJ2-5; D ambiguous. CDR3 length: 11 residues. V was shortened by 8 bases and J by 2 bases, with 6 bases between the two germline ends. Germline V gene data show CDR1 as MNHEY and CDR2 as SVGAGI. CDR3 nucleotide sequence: TGTGCCAGCGGCCAACAAGAGACCCAGTACTTC. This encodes CASGQQETQYF.

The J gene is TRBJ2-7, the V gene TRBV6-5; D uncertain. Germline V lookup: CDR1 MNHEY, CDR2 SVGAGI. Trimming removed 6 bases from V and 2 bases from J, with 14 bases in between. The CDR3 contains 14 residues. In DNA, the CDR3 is TGTGCCAGCAGCCTGACTCTTTCTGCCTACGAGCAGTACTTC. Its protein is CASSLTLSAYEQYF.

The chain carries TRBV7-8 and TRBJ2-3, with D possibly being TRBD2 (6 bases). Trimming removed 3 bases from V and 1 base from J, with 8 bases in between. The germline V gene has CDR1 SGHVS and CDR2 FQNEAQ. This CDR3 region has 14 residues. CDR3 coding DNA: TGTGCCAGCAGCTTCGGGGGAGGCACAGATACGCAGTATTTT. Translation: CASSFGGGTDTQYF.

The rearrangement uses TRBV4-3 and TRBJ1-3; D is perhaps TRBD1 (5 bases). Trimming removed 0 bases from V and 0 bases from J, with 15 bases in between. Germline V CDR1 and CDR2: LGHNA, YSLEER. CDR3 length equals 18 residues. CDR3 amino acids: CASSQDPGGINSGNTIYF. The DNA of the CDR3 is TGCGCCAGCAGCCAAGATCCCGGGGGGATTAACTCTGGAAACACCATATATTTT.

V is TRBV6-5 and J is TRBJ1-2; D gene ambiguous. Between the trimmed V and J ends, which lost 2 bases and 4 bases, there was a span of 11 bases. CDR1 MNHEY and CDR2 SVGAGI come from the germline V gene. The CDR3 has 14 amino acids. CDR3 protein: CASSYRGVGYGYTF. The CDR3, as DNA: TGTGCCAGCAGTTACCGCGGGGTTGGCTATGGCTACACCTTC.

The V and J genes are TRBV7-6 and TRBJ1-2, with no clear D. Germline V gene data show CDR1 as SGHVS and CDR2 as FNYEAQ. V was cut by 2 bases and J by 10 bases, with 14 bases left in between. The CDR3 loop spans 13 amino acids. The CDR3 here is CASSLMNSGDYTF. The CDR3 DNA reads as TGTGCCAGCAGCTTAATGAATTCCGGGGACTACACCTTC.

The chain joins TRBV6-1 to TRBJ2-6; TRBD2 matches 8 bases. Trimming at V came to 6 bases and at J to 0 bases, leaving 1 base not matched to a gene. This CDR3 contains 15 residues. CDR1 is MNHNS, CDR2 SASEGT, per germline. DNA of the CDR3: TGTGCCAGCAGAGCGGGGGCCTCTGGGGCCAACGTCCTGACTTTC. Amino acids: CASRAGASGANVLTF.

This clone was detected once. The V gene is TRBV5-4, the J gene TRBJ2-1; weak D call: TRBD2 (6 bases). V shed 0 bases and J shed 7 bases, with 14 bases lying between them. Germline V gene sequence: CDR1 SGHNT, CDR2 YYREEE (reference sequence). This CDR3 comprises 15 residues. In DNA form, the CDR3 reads TGTGCCAGCAGCTTGGGACTAGGACTCCTTAATGAGCAGTTCTTC. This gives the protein CASSLGLGLLNEQFF.

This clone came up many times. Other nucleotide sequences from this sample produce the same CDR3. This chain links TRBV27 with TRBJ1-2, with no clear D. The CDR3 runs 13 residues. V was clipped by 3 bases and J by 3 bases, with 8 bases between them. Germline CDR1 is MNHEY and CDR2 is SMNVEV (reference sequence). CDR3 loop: CASSFGRDYGYTF. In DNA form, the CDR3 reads TGTGCCAGCAGTTTTGGCAGAGACTATGGCTACACCTTC.